These 2 T cell receptor beta chains were all obtained from the same sample, sequenced in a study of neurological immune-mediated disorders. Specified time point: longitudinal time-point 3. Via MiXCR, TCRdb re-called the 5' RACE reads, giving one row per CDR3 protein. The sample includes under 100,000 distinct CDR3 sequences, about 4.3% seen only once; the top ten take 5% to 6%. The sequenced material came from PBMCs. All receptors derive from a woman aged 55-69 years with multiple sclerosis.

The J gene is TRBJ2-5, the V gene TRBV11-2; 7 bases map to TRBD2. The CDR3 is 17 amino acids. Germline V gene data show CDR1 as SGHAT and CDR2 as FQNNGV. V gave up 1 base and J gave up 3 bases; unmatched junction bases: 11. The CDR3 DNA reads TGTGCCAGCAGCTTAGTATTCGGGGGGAGCGGGGAAGAGACCCAGTACTTC. Amino acid sequence: CASSLVFGGSGEETQYF.

This clonotype was picked up many times. This chain connects TRBV7-6 to TRBJ2-7; 7 positions agree with TRBD2. The CDR3 is 15 residues long. Germline V CDR1 and CDR2: SGHVS, FNYEAQ. V shed 2 bases, J shed 2 bases, and the junction held 6 bases outside the gene matches. The CDR3 sequence is CASSLLSSGAYEQYF. As DNA, the CDR3 is TGTGCCAGCAGCTTACTCTCAAGCGGGGCCTACGAGCAGTACTTC.